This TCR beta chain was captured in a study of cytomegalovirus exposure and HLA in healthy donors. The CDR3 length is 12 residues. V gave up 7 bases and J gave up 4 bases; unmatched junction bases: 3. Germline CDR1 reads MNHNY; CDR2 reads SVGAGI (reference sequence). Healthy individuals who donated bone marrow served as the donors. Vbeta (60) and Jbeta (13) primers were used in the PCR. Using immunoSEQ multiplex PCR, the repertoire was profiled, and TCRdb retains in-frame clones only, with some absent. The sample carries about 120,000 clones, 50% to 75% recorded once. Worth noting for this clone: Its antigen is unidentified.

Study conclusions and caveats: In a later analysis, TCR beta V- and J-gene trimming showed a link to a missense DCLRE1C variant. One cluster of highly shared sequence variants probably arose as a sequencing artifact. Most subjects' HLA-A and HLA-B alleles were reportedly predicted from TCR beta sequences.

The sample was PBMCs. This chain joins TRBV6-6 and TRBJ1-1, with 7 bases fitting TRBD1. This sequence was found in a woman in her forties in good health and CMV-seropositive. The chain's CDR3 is CASTSGGTEAFF. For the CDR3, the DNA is TGTGCCAGCACTTCAGGGGGCACTGAAGCTTTCTTT.